This T cell receptor (beta chain) was recorded in a study of cytomegalovirus exposure and HLA in healthy donors. Study-level points and caveats: Within a later analysis, the majority of CMV-associated TCR beta chains appeared HLA-restricted. In an earlier analysis, in approximately 570 donors, most V segments appeared productive either ~87% or ~30% of the time. Some public TCRs appeared in many individuals, while most sequences were rare. A later analysis appeared to link common viral pathogens to several of the most significant clusters.

Per the germline V gene, CDR1 is SGHTA and CDR2 is FQGTGA. V dropped 5 bases and J dropped 5; count of bases not matched to a gene: 7. This CDR3 has 15 amino acids. PCR involved 60 Vbeta and 13 Jbeta primers. This table comes from immunoSEQ multiplex PCR, and its TCRdb copy is limited to in-frame clones, with some not included. In the table there are more than 140,000 clones, approximately 79% of which are singletons. This clone was counted between two and nine times. Its antigen is unknown. This clonotype was sampled from a male donor in good health and CMV-seronegative. The specimen was PBMCs. The rearrangement uses TRBV7-3 and TRBJ2-5; TRBD2 agrees at 11 bases. The CDR3 nucleotides are TGTGCCAGCAGCCCCGGGGTAGCGGGAGGGGAGACCCAGTACTTC. Residues: CASSPGVAGGETQYF.